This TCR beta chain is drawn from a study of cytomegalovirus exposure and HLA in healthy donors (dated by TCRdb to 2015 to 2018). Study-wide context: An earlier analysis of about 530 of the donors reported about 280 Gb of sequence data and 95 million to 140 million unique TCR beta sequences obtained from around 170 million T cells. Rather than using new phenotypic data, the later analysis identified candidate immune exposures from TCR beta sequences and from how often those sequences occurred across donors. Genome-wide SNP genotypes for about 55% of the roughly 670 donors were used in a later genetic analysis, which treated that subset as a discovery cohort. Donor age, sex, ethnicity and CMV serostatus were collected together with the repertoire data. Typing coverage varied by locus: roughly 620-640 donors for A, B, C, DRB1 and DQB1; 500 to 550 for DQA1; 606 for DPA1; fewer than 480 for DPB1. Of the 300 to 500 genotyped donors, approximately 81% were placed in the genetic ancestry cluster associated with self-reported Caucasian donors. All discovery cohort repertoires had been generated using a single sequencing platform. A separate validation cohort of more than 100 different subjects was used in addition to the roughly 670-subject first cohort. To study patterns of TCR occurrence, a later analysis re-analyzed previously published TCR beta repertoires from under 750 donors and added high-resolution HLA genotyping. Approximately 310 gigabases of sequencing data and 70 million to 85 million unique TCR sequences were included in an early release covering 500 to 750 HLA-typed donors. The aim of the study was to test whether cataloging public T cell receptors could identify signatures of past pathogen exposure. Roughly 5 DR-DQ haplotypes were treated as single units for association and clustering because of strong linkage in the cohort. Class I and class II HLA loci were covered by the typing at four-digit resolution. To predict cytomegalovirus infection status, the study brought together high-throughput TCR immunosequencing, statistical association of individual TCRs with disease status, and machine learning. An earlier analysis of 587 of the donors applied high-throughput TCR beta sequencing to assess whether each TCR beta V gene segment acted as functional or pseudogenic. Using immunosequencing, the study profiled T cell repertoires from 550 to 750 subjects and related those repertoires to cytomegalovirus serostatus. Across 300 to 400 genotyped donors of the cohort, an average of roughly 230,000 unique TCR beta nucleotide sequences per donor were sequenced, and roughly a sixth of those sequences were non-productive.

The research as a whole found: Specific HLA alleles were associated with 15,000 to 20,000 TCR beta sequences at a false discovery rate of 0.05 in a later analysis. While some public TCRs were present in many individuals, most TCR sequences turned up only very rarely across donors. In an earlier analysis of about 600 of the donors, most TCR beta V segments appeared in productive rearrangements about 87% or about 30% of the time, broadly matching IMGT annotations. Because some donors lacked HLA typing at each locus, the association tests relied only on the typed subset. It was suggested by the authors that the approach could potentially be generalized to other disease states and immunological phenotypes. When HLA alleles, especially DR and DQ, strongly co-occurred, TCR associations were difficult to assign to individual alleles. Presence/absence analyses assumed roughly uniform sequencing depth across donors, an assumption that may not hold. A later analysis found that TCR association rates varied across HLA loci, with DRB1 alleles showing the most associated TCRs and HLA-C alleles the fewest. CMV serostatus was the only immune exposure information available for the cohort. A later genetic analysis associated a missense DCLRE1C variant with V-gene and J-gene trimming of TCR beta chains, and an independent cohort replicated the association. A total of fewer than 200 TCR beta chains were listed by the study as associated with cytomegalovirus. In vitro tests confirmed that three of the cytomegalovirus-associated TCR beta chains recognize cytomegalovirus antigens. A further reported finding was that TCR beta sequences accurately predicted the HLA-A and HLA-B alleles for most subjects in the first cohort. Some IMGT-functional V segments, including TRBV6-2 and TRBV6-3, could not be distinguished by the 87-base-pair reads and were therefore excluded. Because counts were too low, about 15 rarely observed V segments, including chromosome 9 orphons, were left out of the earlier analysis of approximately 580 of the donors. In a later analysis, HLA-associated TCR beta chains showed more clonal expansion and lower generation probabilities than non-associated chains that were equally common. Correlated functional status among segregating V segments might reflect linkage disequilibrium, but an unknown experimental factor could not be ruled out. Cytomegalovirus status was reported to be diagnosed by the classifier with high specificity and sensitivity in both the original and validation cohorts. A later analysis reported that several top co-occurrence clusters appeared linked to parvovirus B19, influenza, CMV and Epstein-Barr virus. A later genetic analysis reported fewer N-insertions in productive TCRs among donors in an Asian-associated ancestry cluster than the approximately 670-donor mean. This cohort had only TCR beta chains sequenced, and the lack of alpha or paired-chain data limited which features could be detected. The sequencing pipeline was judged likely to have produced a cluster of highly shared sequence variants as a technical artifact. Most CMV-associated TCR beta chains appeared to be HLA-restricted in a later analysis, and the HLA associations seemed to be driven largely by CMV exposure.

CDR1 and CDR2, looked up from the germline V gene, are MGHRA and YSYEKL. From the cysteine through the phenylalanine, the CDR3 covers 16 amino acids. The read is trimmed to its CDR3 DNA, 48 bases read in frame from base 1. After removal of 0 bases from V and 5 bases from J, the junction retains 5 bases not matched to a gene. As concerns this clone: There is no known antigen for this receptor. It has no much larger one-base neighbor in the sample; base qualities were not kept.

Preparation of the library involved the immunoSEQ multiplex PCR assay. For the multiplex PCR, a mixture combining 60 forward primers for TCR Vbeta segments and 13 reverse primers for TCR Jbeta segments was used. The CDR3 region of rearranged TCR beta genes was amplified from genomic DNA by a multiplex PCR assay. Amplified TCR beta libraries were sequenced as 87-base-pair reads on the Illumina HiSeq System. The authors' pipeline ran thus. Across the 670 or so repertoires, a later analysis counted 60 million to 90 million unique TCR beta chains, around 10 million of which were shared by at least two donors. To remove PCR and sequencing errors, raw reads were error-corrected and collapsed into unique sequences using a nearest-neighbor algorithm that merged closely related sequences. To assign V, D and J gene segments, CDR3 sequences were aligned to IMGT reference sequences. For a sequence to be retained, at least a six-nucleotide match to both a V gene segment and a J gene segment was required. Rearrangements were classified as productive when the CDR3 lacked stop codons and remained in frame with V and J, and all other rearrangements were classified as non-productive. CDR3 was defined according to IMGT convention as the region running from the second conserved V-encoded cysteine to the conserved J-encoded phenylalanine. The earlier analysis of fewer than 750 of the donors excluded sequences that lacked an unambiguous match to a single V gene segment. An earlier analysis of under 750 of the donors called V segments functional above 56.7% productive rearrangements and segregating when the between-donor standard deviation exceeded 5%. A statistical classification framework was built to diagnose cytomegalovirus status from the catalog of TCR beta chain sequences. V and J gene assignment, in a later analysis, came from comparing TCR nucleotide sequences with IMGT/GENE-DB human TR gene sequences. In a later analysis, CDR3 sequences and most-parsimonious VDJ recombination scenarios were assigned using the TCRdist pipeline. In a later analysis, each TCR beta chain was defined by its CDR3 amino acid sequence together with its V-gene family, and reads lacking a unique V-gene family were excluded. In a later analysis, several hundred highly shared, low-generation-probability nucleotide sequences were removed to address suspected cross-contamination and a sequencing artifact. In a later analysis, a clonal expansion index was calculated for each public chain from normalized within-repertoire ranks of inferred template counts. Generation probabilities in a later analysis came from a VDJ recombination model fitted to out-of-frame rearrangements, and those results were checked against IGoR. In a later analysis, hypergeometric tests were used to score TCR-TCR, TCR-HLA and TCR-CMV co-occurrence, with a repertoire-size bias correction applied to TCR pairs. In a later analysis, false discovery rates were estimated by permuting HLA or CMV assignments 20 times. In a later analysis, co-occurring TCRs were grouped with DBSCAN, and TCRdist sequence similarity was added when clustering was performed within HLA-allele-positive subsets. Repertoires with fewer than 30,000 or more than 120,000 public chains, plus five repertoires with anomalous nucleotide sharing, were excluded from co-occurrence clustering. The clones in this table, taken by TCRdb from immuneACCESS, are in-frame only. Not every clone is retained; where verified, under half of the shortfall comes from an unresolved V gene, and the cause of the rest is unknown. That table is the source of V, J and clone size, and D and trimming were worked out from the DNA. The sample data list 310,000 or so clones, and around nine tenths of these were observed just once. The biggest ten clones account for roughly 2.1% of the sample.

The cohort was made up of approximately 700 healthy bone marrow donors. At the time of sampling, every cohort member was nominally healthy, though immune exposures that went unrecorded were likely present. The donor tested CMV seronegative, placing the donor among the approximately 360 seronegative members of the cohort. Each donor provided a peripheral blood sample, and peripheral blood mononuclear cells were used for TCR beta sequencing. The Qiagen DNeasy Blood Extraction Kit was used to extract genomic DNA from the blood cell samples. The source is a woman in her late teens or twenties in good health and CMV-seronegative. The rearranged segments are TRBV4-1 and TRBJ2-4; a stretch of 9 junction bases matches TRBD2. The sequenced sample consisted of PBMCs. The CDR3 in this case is CASSQELAGVQNIQYF. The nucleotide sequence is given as TGCGCCAGCAGCCAAGAGTTAGCGGGAGTTCAAAACATTCAGTACTTC.